This T cell receptor beta chain was sequenced during a study of cytomegalovirus exposure and HLA in healthy donors. With regard to this clone: Its target is not known.

Study outcomes and limitations: An analysis was carried out at a later point. It showed that HLA-associated TCR beta chains were more clonally expanded than equally common non-associated chains. It emerged from a later analysis that several of the most significant clusters appeared to be linked to common viral pathogens. Across all donors, roughly uniform sequencing depth was an assumption of the presence/absence analyses.

The CDR3 is made up of 15 amino acids. V was clipped by 0 bases and J by 3 bases, with 12 bases between them. Germline V gene data show CDR1 as KGHSH and CDR2 as LQKENI. Both 60 Vbeta primers and 13 Jbeta primers went into the PCR. Source study methods: Later reanalysis found around 74 million unique TCR beta chains, around 9.9 million of them shared. The table came from immunoSEQ multiplex PCR; TCRdb's copy has only in-frame clones and leaves some out. V and J calls and clone size are as listed in that table; D and trimming were resolved from the DNA. Among 210,000 or so clones listed, about 77% were seen once.

This chain connects TRBV18 to TRBJ2-7, with D tentatively TRBD1 (5 bases). This clonotype was sampled from a boy aged 5-17 years in good health and CMV-seronegative. The sample taken for sequencing was PBMCs. The DNA of the CDR3 is TGTGCCAGCTCACCACCGACAGCCGCTTACTACGAGCAGTACTTC. Its protein product is CASSPPTAAYYEQYF.